Below are 25 T cell receptor beta chains sequenced from a single sample in a study of blood T cell repertoires in COVID-19. Produced via immunoSEQ multiplex PCR; TCRdb's table is partial and in-frame only. Altogether over 250,000 clones are present, about 90% being singletons, with the ten largest covering just under 6.5%. Sequencing was done on a sample of peripheral blood. The origin of the receptors is a woman in her 50s with COVID-19, enrolled during active disease.

The rearrangement links TRBV11-2 to TRBJ1-1; D is undetermined. Deletions cut 7 bases from V and 4 bases from J, with 10 bases between. The CDR3 spans 12 residues. The germline V gene encodes CDR1 SGHAT and CDR2 FQNNGV. The CDR3 here is CASNKRGTEAFF. CDR3 DNA: TGTGCCAGCAATAAACGGGGCACTGAAGCTTTCTTT.

The chain joins TRBV5-4 to TRBJ2-1; 12 bases fit TRBD2. Germline V gene lookup returns CDR1 SGHNT and CDR2 YYREEE (reference sequence). This CDR3 contains 16 residues. The V and J ends lost 5 bases and 6 bases, in that order; junction bases with no gene match: 9. The DNA of the CDR3 is TGTGCCAGCAGACGGACTAGCGGGACCCCCCTCAATGAGCAGTTCTTC. Its translation is CASRRTSGTPLNEQFF.

The chain joins TRBV7-9 to TRBJ1-1, with 7 bases that match TRBD1. This CDR3 is 15 amino acids long. V dropped 5 bases and J dropped 0; count of bases not matched to a gene: 6. Germline values: CDR1 SEHNR, CDR2 FQNEAQ (reference sequence). The CDR3 loop is CASSTGQTMNTEAFF. CDR3 coding DNA: TGTGCCAGCAGCACGGGACAGACGATGAACACTGAAGCTTTCTTT. Complete variable domain (other parts from reference TRBV7-9 and TRBJ1-1): DTGVSQNPRHKITKRGQNVTFRCDPISEHNRLYWYRQTLGQGPEFLTYFQNEAQLEKSRLLSDRFSAERPKGSFSTLEIQRTEQGDSAMYLCASSTGQTMNTEAFFGQGTRLTVV.

V gene TRBV6-5 combines with J gene TRBJ1-3, with TRBD1 identical over 10 bases. V gave up 6 bases and J gave up 4 bases; unmatched junction bases: 6. The CDR3 is 15 amino acids. Germline V CDR1 and CDR2: MNHEY, SVGAGI. CDR3 amino acids: CASSPRDRGGNTIYF. For the CDR3, the DNA is TGTGCCAGCAGCCCCCGGGACAGGGGAGGAAACACCATATATTTT.

This sequence joins TRBV6-5 and TRBJ1-1; tentative D call: TRBD1 (5 bases). CDR1 and CDR2 (germline): MNHEY, SVGAGI. V dropped 6 bases and J dropped 0 bases, with 8 bases sitting between them. The CDR3 covers 13 residues. CDR3 coding DNA: TGTGCCAGCAGAAGACAGCTGAACACTGAAGCTTTCTTT. Its protein product is CASRRQLNTEAFF.

The chain uses TRBV27 and TRBJ1-6, with D unresolved. The CDR3 length is 13 residues. V shed 5 bases and J shed 10 bases, with 12 bases lying between them. Germline CDR1 MNHEY, CDR2 SMNVEV (reference sequence). Here the CDR3 reads CASSPPNGSPLHF. For the CDR3, the DNA is TGTGCCAGCAGTCCCCCGAACGGGTCACCCCTCCACTTT.

The chain recombines TRBV7-8 with TRBJ1-1; TRBD1 might be the D (6 bases). Germline V gene data show CDR1 as SGHVS and CDR2 as FQNEAQ. V gave up 2 bases and J gave up 3 bases, with 7 bases separating them. The CDR3 is made up of 13 amino acids. The CDR3 region is CASSLKGDTEAFF. CDR3 nucleotide sequence: TGTGCCAGCAGCTTAAAGGGGGACACTGAAGCTTTCTTT.

This rearrangement joins TRBV7-6 to TRBJ1-5; 7 bases agree with TRBD1. In germline, CDR1 is SGHVS, CDR2 FNYEAQ. The CDR3 totals 15 residues. With 4 bases clipped from V and 7 bases from J, the junction kept 10 bases outside the gene matches. CDR3 in amino acids: CASSSNRGFGQPQHF. The CDR3 DNA follows: TGTGCCAGCAGCTCCAACAGGGGATTTGGGCAGCCCCAGCATTTT.

This chain connects TRBV24-1 to TRBJ1-1, with 8 bases lining up with TRBD1. There are 18 residues in the CDR3. The germline CDR1 and CDR2 sequences are KGHDR and SFDVKD. With V trimmed by 5 bases and J by 5 bases, 18 bases remained unmatched. The CDR3 spells CATSGRPSPGQVSTEAFF. The DNA of the CDR3 is TGTGCCACCAGTGGGCGACCTTCACCGGGACAGGTTAGTACTGAAGCTTTCTTT.

The chain links TRBV29-1 to TRBJ1-1, with 7 bases that match TRBD1. The V segment lost 7 bases and the J segment 2 bases; nucleotides outside the gene matches: 7. The CDR3 sequence is 13 residues long. The germline V gene encodes CDR1 SQVTM and CDR2 ANQGSEA. For the CDR3, the DNA is TGCAGCGCCCTCGGACAGGTAAACACTGAAGCTTTCTTT. Translation gives CSALGQVNTEAFF.

CDR3: CASSEGSRRGWFIQYF. CDR3 coding DNA: TGTGCCAGCAGTGAAGGGAGTCGCCGCGGTTGGTTCATTCAGTACTTC. V usage is TRBV6-1 and J usage is TRBJ2-4, with D unclear. The CDR3 contains 16 residues. Germline CDR1 reads MNHNS; CDR2 reads SASEGT. The V end was cut by 1 base, the J end by 9 bases, with 19 bases between.

The V gene is TRBV11-2, the J gene TRBJ1-2, with 8 bases identical to TRBD1. This CDR3 is built from 14 residues. V lost 3 bases and J lost 14; bases outside the gene matches: 14. In germline, CDR1 is SGHAT, CDR2 FQNNGV. CDR3: CASSFGGQETTWTF. CDR3 nucleotides: TGTGCCAGCAGCTTCGGGGGACAGGAGACGACCTGGACCTTC.

The rearrangement uses TRBV12-3 or TRBV12-4 and TRBJ1-5, with no clear D. The CDR3 totals 12 residues. Deletions cut 6 bases from V and 0 bases from J, with 3 bases between. CDR3 region: CASSGSNQPQHF. The CDR3 DNA reads as TGTGCCAGCAGCGGTAGCAATCAGCCCCAGCATTTT.

J is TRBJ2-1 and V is TRBV19, with 8 bases matching TRBD2. This CDR3 has 15 residues. Trimming cost V 7 bases and J 8 bases; bases outside gene matches: 13. Germline assignment: CDR1 LNHDA and CDR2 SQIVND (reference sequence). This CDR3 reads CASTRREGLIYEQFF. In DNA, the CDR3 is TGTGCCAGTACACGACGGGAGGGCCTCATCTATGAGCAGTTCTTC. Full variable domain (remainder filled in from reference TRBV19 and TRBJ2-1): DGGITQSPKYLFRKEGQNVTLSCEQNLNHDAMYWYRQDPGQGLRLIYYSQIVNDFQKGDIAEGYSVSREKKESFPLTVTSAQKNPTAFYLCASTRREGLIYEQFFGPGTRLTVL.

This chain links TRBV7-6 with TRBJ2-1, with a possible D match to TRBD1 (5 bases). CDR1 and CDR2 from the germline V gene are SGHVS and FNYEAQ. The length of the CDR3 is 15 residues. Trimming removed 2 bases from V and 4 bases from J, with 12 bases in between. The CDR3 here is CASSLSGSPYNEQFF. CDR3 nucleotides: TGTGCCAGCAGCTTATCAGGGTCGCCTTACAATGAGCAGTTCTTC.

V gene TRBV18 combines with J gene TRBJ2-7, with D perhaps matching TRBD1 (6 bases). There are 15 residues in the CDR3. Trimming pared 6 bases from V and 1 base from J, leaving 16 bases between. Germline CDR1 and CDR2: KGHSH and LQKENI. CDR3 nucleotides: TGTGCCAGCTCCCTAAAGGGGGAAGGGTCCTACGAGCAGTACTTC. Translating gives CASSLKGEGSYEQYF.

The V gene is TRBV19, the J gene TRBJ1-2; D call uncertain. Germline V CDR1 and CDR2: LNHDA, SQIVND (reference sequence). The CDR3 covers 15 residues. Deletions cut 7 bases from V and 4 bases from J, with 19 bases between. The CDR3 protein is CASNIGVMLGYGYTF. For the CDR3, the DNA is TGTGCCAGTAACATCGGGGTTATGCTGGGCTATGGCTACACCTTC.

The V call is TRBV19, the J call TRBJ2-1; 15 bases align to TRBD2. The ends lost 4 bases at V and 6 bases at J; junction bases unmatched: 13. This CDR3 contains 19 residues. Germline-derived CDR1 and CDR2 are LNHDA and SQIVND (reference sequence). The CDR3 loop is CASSTSRTSGRALGNEQFF. The CDR3 nucleotides are TGTGCCAGTAGTACATCCCGGACTAGCGGGAGGGCCCTGGGCAATGAGCAGTTCTTC. Complete variable domain (other parts from reference TRBV19 and TRBJ2-1): DGGITQSPKYLFRKEGQNVTLSCEQNLNHDAMYWYRQDPGQGLRLIYYSQIVNDFQKGDIAEGYSVSREKKESFPLTVTSAQKNPTAFYLCASSTSRTSGRALGNEQFFGPGTRLTVL.

This clone was seen a handful of times. The rearrangement joins TRBV19 to TRBJ1-3; weak D call: TRBD1 (6 bases). V gave up 6 bases and J gave up 3 bases, with 30 bases separating them. This CDR3 has 20 amino acids. CDR1 and CDR2 from the germline V gene are LNHDA and SQIVND (reference sequence). CDR3: CASRDLASSWSGEIGNTIYF. For the CDR3, the DNA is TGTGCCAGTAGAGATTTAGCCTCGAGTTGGTCAGGGGAAATTGGAAACACCATATATTTT.

The V call is TRBV7-6, the J call TRBJ2-2; tentatively, D is TRBD1 (6 bases). Germline loops: CDR1 SGHVS, CDR2 FNYEAQ. The CDR3 contains 15 residues. Trimming pared 1 base from V and 0 bases from J, leaving 6 bases between. CDR3 in DNA: TGTGCCAGCAGCTTAGACAGGGCGAACACCGGGGAGCTGTTTTTT. The encoded protein is CASSLDRANTGELFF. The full variable domain, rest sourced from reference TRBV7-6 and TRBJ2-2, is GAGVSQSPRYKVTKRGQDVALRCDPISGHVSLYWYRQALGQGPEFLTYFNYEAQQDKSGLPNDRFSAERPEGSISTLTIQRTEQRDSAMYRCASSLDRANTGELFFGEGSRLTVL.

This chain connects TRBV3-1 (or the pseudogene TRBV3-2) to TRBJ1-5; TRBD1 might be the D (6 bases). The ends were cut back, 1 base at V and 5 bases at J, with 24 bases in the middle. Per germline, CDR1 LGHDT and CDR2 YNNKEL (reference sequence). The CDR3 spans 19 residues. The CDR3 spells CASSQGRGGVKTHDQPQHF. The CDR3 DNA reads TGTGCCAGCAGCCAAGGCAGAGGGGGAGTTAAGACGCATGATCAGCCCCAGCATTTT.

V and J are TRBV27 and TRBJ1-3, with 7 bases aligning to TRBD1. The V gene's germline CDR1 is MNHEY and CDR2 SMNVEV (reference sequence). Trimming at V came to 5 bases and at J to 0 bases, leaving 4 bases not matched to a gene. The CDR3 is 15 amino acids. Written as DNA, the CDR3 is TGTGCCAGCAGTGTAGACAGGGCCTCTGGAAACACCATATATTTT. This encodes CASSVDRASGNTIYF.

This clone was detected only once. CDR3 in DNA: TGTGCCAGCAGTTACAACGGGAGAGGGCTCTACGAGCAGTACTTC. Residues: CASSYNGRGLYEQYF. The V gene is TRBV6-2 or TRBV6-3, the J gene TRBJ2-7; perhaps TRBD2 as D (6 bases). Germline CDR1 reads MNHEY; CDR2 reads SVGEGT. CDR3 length equals 15 residues. The germline V and J ends were trimmed by 2 bases and 3 bases, with 14 bases remaining between them.

CDR3 residues: CASSLVEGTGELFF. CDR3 nucleotides: TGTGCCAGCAGCTTGGTTGAGGGAACCGGGGAGCTGTTTTTT. This chain uses TRBV5-6 with TRBJ2-2, with D possibly being TRBD2 (5 bases). CDR3 length equals 14 residues. Trimming removed 0 bases at V and 5 bases at J, with 8 bases between. Germline CDR1 SGHDT, CDR2 YYEEEE.

The rearrangement joins TRBV24-1 to TRBJ2-3; TRBD1 might be the D (6 bases). The CDR3 runs 15 residues. CDR1 is KGHDR, CDR2 SFDVKD, per germline. Trimming removed 4 bases from V and 11 bases from J, with 21 bases in between. The CDR3: CATSDSGPTKGGQYF. CDR3 DNA sequence: TGTGCCACCAGTGACTCGGGACCCACGAAAGGGGGGCAGTATTTT.